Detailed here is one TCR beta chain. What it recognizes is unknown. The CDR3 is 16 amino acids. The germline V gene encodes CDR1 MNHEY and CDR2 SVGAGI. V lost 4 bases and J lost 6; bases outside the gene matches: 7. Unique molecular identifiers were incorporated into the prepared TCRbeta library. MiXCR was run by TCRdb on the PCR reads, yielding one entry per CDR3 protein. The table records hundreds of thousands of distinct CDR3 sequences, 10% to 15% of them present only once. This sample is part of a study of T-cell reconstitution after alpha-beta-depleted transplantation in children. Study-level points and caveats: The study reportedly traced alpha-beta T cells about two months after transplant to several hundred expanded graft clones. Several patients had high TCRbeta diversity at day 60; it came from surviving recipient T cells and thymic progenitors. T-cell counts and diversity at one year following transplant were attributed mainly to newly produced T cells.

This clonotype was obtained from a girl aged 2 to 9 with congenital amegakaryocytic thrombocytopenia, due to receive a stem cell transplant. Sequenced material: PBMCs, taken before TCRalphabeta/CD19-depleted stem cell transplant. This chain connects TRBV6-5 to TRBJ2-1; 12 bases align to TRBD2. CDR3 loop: CASSSRLAGETNEQFF. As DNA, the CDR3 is TGTGCCAGCAGTTCAAGACTAGCGGGAGAGACCAATGAGCAGTTCTTC.